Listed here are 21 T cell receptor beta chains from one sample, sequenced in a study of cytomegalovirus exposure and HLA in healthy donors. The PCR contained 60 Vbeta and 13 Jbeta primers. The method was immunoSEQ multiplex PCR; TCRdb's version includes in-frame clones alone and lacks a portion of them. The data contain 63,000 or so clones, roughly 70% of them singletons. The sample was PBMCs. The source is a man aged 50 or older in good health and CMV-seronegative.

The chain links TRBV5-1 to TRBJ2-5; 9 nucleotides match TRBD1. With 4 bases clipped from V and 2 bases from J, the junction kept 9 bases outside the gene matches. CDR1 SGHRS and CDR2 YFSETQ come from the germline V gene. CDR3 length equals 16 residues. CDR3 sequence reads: CASSGGQGIGQETQYF. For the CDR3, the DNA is TGCGCCAGCAGCGGGGGACAGGGTATTGGGCAAGAGACCCAGTACTTC.

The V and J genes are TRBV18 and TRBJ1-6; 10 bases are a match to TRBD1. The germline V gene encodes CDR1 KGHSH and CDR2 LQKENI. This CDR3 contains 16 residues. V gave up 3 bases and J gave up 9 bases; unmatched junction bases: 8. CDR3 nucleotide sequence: TGTGCCAGCTCACCTAGCGTCCGGGACAGGGGTTCACCCCTCCACTTT. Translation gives CASSPSVRDRGSPLHF.

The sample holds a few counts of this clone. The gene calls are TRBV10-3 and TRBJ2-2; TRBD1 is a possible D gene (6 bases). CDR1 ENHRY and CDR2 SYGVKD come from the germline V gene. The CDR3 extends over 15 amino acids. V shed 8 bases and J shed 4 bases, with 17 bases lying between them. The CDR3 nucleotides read TGTGCCATCCAGGGGCCTGGGCGCCCCACCGGGGAGCTGTTTTTT. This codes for CAIQGPGRPTGELFF.

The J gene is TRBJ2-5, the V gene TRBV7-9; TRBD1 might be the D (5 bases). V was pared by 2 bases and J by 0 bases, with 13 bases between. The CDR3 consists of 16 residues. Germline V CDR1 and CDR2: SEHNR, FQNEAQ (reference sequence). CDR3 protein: CASSLMSTVYQETQYF. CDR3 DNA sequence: TGTGCCAGCAGCTTAATGTCGACAGTATACCAAGAGACCCAGTACTTC. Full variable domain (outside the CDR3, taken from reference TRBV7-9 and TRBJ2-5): DTGVSQNPRHKITKRGQNVTFRCDPISEHNRLYWYRQTLGQGPEFLTYFQNEAQLEKSRLLSDRFSAERPKGSFSTLEIQRTEQGDSAMYLCASSLMSTVYQETQYFGPGTRLLVL.

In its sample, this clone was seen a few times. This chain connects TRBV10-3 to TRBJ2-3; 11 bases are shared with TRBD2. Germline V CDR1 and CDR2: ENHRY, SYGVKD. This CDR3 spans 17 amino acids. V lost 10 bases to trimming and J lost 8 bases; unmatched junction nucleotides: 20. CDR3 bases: TGTGCCACCACGGGTACTAGCGGGGGCTCAAGCCCGAGTACGCAGTATTTT. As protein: CATTGTSGGSSPSTQYF.

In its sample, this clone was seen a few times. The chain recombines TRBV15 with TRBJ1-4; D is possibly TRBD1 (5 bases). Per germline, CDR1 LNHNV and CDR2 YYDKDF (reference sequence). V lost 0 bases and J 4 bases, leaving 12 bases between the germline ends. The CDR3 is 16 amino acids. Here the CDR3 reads CATSRDGGAFNEKLFF. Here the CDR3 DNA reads TGTGCCACCAGCAGAGACGGAGGGGCCTTTAATGAAAAACTGTTTTTT.

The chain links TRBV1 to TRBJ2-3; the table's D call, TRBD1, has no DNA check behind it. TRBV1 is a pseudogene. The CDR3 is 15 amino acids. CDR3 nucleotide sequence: TGCACCAGCAGCCAAGCCTTACAGGTCGCAGATACGCAGTATTTT. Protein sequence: CTSSQALQVADTQYF.

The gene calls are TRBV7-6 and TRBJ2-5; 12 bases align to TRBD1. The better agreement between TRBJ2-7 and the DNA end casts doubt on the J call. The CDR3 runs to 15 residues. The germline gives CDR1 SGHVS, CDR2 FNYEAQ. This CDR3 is CASSLVGTGGGEQYF. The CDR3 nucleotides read TGTGCCAGCAGCTTAGTTGGGACAGGGGGCGGCGAGCAGTACTTC.

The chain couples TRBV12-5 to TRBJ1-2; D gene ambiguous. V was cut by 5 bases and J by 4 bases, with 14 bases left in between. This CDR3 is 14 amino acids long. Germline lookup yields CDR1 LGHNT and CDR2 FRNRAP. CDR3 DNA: TGTGCTAGTGGTCCCGGGGTGGGCGGCTATGGCTACACCTTC. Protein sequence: CASGPGVGGYGYTF.

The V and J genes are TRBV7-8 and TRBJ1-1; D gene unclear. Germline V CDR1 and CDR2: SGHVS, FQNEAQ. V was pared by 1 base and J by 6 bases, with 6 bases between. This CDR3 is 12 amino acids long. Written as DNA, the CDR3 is TGTGCCAGCAGCTTAGTTAGCGCTGAAGCTTTCTTT. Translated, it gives CASSLVSAEAFF.

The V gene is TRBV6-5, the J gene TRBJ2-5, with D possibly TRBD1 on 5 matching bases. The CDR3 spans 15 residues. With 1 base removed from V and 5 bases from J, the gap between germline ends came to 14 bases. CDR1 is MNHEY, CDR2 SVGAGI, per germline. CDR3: CASSYFGQGSETQYF. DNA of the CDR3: TGTGCCAGCAGTTACTTTGGCCAGGGAAGCGAGACCCAGTACTTC.

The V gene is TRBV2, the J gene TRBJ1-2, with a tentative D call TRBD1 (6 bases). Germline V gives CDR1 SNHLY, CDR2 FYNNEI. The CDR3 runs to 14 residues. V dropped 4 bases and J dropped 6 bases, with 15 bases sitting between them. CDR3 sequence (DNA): TGTGCCAGCAGTGTTCAACTGGGGGCGGATGGCTACACCTTC. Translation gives CASSVQLGADGYTF.

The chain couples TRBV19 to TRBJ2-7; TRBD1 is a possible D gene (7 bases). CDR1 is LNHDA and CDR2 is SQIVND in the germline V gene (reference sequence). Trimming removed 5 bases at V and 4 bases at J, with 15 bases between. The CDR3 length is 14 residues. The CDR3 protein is CASSSAGGGYEQYF. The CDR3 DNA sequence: TGTGCCAGTAGTTCTGCAGGGGGAGGATACGAGCAGTACTTC.

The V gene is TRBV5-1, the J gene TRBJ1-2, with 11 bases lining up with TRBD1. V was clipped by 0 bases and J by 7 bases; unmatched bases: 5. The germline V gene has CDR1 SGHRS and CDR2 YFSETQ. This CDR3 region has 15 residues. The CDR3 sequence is CASSLEGQGALGYTF. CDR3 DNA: TGCGCCAGCAGCTTGGAAGGACAGGGGGCTCTTGGCTACACCTTC.

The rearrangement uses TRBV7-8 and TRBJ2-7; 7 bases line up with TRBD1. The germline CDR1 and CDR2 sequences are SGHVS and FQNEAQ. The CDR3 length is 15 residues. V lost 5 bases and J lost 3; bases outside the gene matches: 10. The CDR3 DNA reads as TGTGCCAGCAGCCCGGCCCGGGACAGCCTCTACGAGCAGTACTTC. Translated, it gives CASSPARDSLYEQYF.

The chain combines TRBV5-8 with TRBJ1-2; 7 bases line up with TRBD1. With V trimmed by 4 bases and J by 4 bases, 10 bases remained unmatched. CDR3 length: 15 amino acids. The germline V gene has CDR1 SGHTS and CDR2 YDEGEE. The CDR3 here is CASSPPTGTLYGYTF. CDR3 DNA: TGTGCCAGCAGCCCACCGACAGGGACCCTCTATGGCTACACCTTC. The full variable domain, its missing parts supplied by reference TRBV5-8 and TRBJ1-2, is EAGVTQSPTHLIKTRGQQATLRCSPISGHTSVYWYQQALGLGLQFLLWYDEGEERNRGNFPPRFSGRQFPNYSSELNVNALELEDSALYLCASSPPTGTLYGYTFGSGTRLTVV.

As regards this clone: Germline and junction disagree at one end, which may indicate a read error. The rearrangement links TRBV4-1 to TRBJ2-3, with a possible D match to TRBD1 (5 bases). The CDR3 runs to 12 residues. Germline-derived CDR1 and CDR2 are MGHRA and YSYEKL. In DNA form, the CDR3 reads TGCGCCAGCAGCCACGGTACAGGTACGCAGTATTTT. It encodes CASSHGTGTQYF.

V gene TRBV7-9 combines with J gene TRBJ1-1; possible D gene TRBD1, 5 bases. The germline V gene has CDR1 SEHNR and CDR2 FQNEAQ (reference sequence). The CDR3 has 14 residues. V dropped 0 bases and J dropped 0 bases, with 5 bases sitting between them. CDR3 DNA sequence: TGTGCCAGCAGCTTAGCGGGGCTGAACACTGAAGCTTTCTTT. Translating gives CASSLAGLNTEAFF.

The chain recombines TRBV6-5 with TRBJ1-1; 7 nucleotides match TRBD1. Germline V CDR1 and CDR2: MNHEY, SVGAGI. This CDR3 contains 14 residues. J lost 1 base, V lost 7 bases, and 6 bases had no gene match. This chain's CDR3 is CASKHRGWNTEAFF. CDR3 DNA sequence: TGTGCCAGCAAACACAGGGGCTGGAACACTGAAGCTTTCTTT.

Here the CDR3 reads CASSLRGQNTEAFF. The CDR3 DNA reads as TGCGCCAGCAGCCTGCGAGGACAGAACACTGAAGCTTTCTTT. The rearrangement uses TRBV5-1 and TRBJ1-1; tentative D call: TRBD1 (5 bases). The V and J ends lost 4 bases and 1 base respectively, with 11 bases between them. The length of the CDR3 is 14 residues. Germline V gene lookup returns CDR1 SGHRS and CDR2 YFSETQ.

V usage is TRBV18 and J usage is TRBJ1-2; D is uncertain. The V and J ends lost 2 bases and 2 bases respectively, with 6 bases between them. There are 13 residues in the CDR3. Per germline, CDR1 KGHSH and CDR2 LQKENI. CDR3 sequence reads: CASSPKINYGYTF. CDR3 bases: TGTGCCAGCTCACCAAAAATAAACTATGGCTACACCTTC.